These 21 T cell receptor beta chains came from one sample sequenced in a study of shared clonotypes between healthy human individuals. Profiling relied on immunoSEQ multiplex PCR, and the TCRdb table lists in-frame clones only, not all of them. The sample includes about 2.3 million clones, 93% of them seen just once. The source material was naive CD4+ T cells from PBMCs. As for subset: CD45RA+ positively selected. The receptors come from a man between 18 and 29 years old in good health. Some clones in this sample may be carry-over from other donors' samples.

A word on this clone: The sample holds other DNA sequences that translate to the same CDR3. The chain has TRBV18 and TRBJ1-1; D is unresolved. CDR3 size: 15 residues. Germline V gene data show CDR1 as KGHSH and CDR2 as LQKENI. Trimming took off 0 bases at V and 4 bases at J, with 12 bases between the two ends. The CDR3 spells CASSPPGLGGTEAFF. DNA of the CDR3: TGTGCCAGCTCACCACCGGGTCTGGGTGGCACTGAAGCTTTCTTT.

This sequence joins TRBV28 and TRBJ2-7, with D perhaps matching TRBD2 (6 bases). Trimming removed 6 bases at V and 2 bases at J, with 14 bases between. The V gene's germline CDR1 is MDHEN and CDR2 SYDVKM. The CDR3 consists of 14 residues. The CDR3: CASRRDSPTYEQYF. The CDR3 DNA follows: TGTGCCAGCAGGCGGGACTCCCCAACCTACGAGCAGTACTTC.

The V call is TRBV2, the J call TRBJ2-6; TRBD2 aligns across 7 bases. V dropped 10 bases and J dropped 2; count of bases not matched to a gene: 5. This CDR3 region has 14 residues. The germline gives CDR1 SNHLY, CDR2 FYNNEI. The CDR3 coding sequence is TGTGCCACCTCTCGGGAGGCTGGGGCCAACGTCCTGACTTTC. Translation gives CATSREAGANVLTF.

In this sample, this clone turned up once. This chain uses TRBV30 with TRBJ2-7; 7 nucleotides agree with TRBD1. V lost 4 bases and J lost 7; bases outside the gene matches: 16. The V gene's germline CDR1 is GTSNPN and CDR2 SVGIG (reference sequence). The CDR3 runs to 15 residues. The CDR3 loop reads CAWTPDFDRVGEQYF. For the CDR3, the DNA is TGTGCCTGGACCCCCGATTTTGACAGGGTGGGGGAGCAGTACTTC.

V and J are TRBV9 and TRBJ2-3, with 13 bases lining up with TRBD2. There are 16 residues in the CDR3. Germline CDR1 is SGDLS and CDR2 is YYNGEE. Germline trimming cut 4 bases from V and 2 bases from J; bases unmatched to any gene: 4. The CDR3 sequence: CASSFTSGRVTDTQYF. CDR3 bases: TGTGCCAGCAGCTTTACTAGCGGGAGGGTCACAGATACGCAGTATTTT.

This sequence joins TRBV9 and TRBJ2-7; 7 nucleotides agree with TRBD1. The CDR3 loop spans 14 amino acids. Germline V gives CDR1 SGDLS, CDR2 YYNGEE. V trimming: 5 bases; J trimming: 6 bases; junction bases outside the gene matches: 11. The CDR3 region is CASSRQGQSPEQYF. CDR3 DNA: TGTGCCAGCAGTCGACAGGGACAGAGCCCCGAGCAGTACTTC.

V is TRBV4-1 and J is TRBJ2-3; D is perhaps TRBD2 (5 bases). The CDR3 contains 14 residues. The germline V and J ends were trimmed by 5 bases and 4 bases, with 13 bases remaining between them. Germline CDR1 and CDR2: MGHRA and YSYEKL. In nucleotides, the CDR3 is TGCGCCAGCAGCGCCGCGGGTAGGGCAGATACGCAGTATTTT. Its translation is CASSAAGRADTQYF.

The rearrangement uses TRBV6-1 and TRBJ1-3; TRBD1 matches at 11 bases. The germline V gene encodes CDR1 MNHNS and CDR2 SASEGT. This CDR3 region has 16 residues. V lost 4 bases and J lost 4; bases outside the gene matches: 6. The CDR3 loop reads CASSAGTGGRGNTIYF. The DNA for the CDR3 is TGTGCCAGCAGTGCCGGGACAGGGGGACGGGGAAACACCATATATTTT.

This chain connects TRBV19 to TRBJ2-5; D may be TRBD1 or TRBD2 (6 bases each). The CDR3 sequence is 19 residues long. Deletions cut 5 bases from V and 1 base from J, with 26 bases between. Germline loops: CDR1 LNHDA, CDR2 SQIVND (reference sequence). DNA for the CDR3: TGTGCCAGTAGTGTGGGGGGTTTAACAGGGTACTGGGGCCAAGAGACCCAGTACTTC. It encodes CASSVGGLTGYWGQETQYF.

The DNA for the CDR3 is TGTGCCAGCAGCACCGAAACGCAGGGTTTGTTCTACTTC. It is translated as CASSTETQGLFYF. The rearrangement joins TRBV2 to TRBJ2-5; maybe TRBD1 (5 bases). This CDR3 has 13 residues. V dropped 6 bases and J dropped 14 bases, with 22 bases sitting between them. Germline CDR1 and CDR2: SNHLY and FYNNEI.

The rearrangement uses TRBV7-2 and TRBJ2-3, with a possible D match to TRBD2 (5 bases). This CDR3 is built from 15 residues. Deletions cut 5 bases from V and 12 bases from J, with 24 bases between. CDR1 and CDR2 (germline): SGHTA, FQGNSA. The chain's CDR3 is CASSRGIFGWLAQYF. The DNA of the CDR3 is TGTGCCAGCAGCCGAGGGATATTCGGATGGCTAGCCCAGTATTTT.

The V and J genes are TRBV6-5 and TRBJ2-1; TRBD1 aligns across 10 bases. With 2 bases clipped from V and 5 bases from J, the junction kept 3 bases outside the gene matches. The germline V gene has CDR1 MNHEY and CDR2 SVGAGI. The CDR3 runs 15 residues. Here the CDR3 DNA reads TGTGCCAGCAGTTACGGGACAGGGGACGACAATGAGCAGTTCTTC. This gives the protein CASSYGTGDDNEQFF.

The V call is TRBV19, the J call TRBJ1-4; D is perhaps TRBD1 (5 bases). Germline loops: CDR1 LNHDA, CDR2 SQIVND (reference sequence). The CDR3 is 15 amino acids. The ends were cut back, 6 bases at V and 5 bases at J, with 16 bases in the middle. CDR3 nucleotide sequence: TGTGCCAGTAGCCACAGGACGGTGGGCAATGAAAAACTGTTTTTT. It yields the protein CASSHRTVGNEKLFF.

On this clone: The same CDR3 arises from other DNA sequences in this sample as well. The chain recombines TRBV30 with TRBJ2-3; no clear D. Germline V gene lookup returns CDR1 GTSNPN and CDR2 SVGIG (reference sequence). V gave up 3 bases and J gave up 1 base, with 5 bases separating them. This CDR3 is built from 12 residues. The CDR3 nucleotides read TGTGCCTGGAGCCTTGGCACAGATACGCAGTATTTT. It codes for CAWSLGTDTQYF.

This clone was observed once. For the CDR3, the DNA is TGCGCCAGCAGCGCCGGAGGGGCAAGGGAAGCTTTCTTT. It specifies CASSAGGAREAFF. The chain uses TRBV10-1 and TRBJ1-1, with D perhaps matching TRBD1 (5 bases). The germline gives CDR1 WNHNN, CDR2 SYGVQD (reference sequence). Trimming shortened V by 6 bases and J by 8 bases, and 16 bases separated the two germline ends. The CDR3 has 13 residues.

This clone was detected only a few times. CDR3 coding DNA: TGCGCCACCCAGCGGGGGAGCTCCTACAATGAGCAGTTCTTC. Amino acid sequence: CATQRGSSYNEQFF. V usage is TRBV4-1 and J usage is TRBJ2-1, with 8 nucleotides matching TRBD2. The CDR3 has 14 amino acids. Germline-derived CDR1 and CDR2 are MGHRA and YSYEKL. J gave up 0 bases and V 10 bases, and 5 bases lay outside the gene matches.

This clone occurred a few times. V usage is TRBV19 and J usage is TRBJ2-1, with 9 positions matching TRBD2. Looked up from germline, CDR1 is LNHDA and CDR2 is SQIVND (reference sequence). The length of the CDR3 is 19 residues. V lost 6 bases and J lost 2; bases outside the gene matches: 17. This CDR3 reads CASSRSGTSPLRAYNEQFF. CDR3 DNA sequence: TGTGCCAGTAGCAGATCCGGGACTAGCCCCTTGCGTGCCTACAATGAGCAGTTCTTC.

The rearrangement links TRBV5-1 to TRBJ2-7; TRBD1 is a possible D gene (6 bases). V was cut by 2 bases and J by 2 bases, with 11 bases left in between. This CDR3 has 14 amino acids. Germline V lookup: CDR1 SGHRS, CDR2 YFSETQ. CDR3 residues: CASSLFRGTYEQYF. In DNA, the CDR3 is TGCGCCAGCAGCTTATTCAGGGGTACCTACGAGCAGTACTTC.

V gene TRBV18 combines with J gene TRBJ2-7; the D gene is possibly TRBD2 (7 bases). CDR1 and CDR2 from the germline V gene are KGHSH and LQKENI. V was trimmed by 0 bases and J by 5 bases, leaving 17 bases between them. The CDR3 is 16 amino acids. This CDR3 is CASSPPGFGGLNEQYF. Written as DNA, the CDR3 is TGTGCCAGCTCACCACCGGGTTTCGGGGGGCTGAACGAGCAGTACTTC.

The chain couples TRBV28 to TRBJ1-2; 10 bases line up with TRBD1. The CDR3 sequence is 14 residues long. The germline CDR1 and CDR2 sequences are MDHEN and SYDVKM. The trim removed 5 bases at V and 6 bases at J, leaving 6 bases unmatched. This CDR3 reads CASSVGGTGDGYTF. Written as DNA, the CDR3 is TGTGCCAGCAGTGTGGGGGGGACAGGGGATGGCTACACCTTC.

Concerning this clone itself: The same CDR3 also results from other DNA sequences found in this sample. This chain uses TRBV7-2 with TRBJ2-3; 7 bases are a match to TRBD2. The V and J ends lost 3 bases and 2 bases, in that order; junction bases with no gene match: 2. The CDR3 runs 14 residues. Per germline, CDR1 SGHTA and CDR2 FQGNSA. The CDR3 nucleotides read TGTGCCAGCAGCTTCAGCGGGATCACAGATACGCAGTATTTT. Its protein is CASSFSGITDTQYF. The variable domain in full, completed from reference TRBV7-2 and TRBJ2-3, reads GAGVSQSPSNKVTEKGKDVELRCDPISGHTALYWYRQSLGQGLEFLIYFQGNSAPDKSGLPSDRFSAERTGGSVSTLTIQRTQQEDSAVYLCASSFSGITDTQYFGPGTRLTVL.